Below are 20 T cell receptor beta chains sequenced from a single sample in a study of blood T cell repertoires in COVID-19. Data came from immunoSEQ multiplex PCR; TCRdb stores just in-frame clones and leaves some out. The sample records under 200,000 clones, over 70% being singletons. The sample comprised peripheral blood. These receptor sequences come from a man aged 60-69 years with active or convalescent COVID-19.

The sample holds a few counts of this clone. The chain links TRBV7-7 to TRBJ2-5; 7 bases line up with TRBD2. CDR3 length equals 16 residues. Trimming took 3 bases from V and 3 from J; bases not matched to a gene: 10. The germline gives CDR1 SSHAT, CDR2 FNYEAQ (reference sequence). The CDR3 is CASSLGPGGSEETQYF. The DNA for the CDR3 is TGTGCCAGCAGCTTGGGACCGGGCGGGAGTGAAGAGACCCAGTACTTC.

The chain employs TRBV6-5 and TRBJ2-1, with D tentatively TRBD2 (5 bases). Germline V gene lookup returns CDR1 MNHEY and CDR2 SVGAGI. The CDR3 runs to 16 residues. V was cut by 1 base and J by 3 bases, with 13 bases left in between. CDR3 coding DNA: TGTGCCAGCAGTTACTTTCCGGGGTCTATCTACAATGAGCAGTTCTTC. Its protein is CASSYFPGSIYNEQFF.

The chain links TRBV5-1 to TRBJ1-1; 9 bases align to TRBD1. The CDR3 is 14 amino acids. Germline CDR1 reads SGHRS; CDR2 reads YFSETQ. The V gene end was trimmed by 6 bases and the J gene end by 4 bases; junction bases not matched to a gene: 7. The CDR3 coding sequence is TGCGCCAGCAATTCCGGGACAGGGCCCACTGAAGCTTTCTTT. Its translation: CASNSGTGPTEAFF.

The rearrangement links TRBV6-5 to TRBJ2-2; 9 bases fit TRBD1. Trimming took 11 bases from V and 7 from J; bases not matched to a gene: 8. This CDR3 has 13 amino acids. From germline, CDR1 is MNHEY and CDR2 SVGAGI. The CDR3 region is CAPRDRVSGELFF. CDR3 coding DNA: TGTGCCCCCAGGGACAGGGTCAGCGGGGAGCTGTTTTTT.

The chain has TRBV9 and TRBJ2-6; 12 nucleotides agree with TRBD1. This CDR3 spans 15 amino acids. Looked up from germline, CDR1 is SGDLS and CDR2 is YYNGEE. Germline trimming cut 7 bases from V and 3 bases from J; bases unmatched to any gene: 2. CDR3 nucleotide sequence: TGTGCCAGCGGGACAGGGGGCGGTGGGGCCAACGTCCTGACTTTC. As protein: CASGTGGGGANVLTF.

This clone was detected only a few times. V gene TRBV30 combines with J gene TRBJ2-1, with D possibly called TRBD1 or TRBD2 (5 bases each). The length of the CDR3 is 11 residues. Germline V gives CDR1 GTSNPN, CDR2 SVGIG (reference sequence). In nucleotides, the CDR3 is TGTGCTAGGGGACGGAGTGGTGAGCAGTTCTTC. Residues: CARGRSGEQFF.

This clone turned up a few times. This rearrangement joins TRBV28 to TRBJ2-4; D may be TRBD2 (6 bases). The germline V and J ends were trimmed by 5 bases and 0 bases, with 8 bases remaining between them. Germline assignment: CDR1 MDHEN and CDR2 SYDVKM. CDR3 length: 14 residues. In DNA, the CDR3 is TGTGCCAGCAGTAAGCGGGTAGCCAAAAACATTCAGTACTTC. This encodes CASSKRVAKNIQYF.

This clone has more than one count but fewer than ten. This chain uses TRBV4-2 with TRBJ2-7, with D perhaps matching TRBD2 (5 bases). Trimming took off 1 base at V and 4 bases at J, with 11 bases between the two ends. From germline, CDR1 is LGHNA and CDR2 YNFKEQ. The CDR3 is 14 amino acids. The CDR3: CASSQGGGVYEQYF. As DNA, the CDR3 is TGTGCCAGCAGCCAAGGTGGAGGCGTTTACGAGCAGTACTTC.

This clone has more than one count but fewer than ten. The chain is built from TRBV7-9 and TRBJ2-7; 7 bases line up with TRBD1. The CDR3 is 14 residues long. J was trimmed by 2 bases and V by 5 bases; bases with no gene match: 6. Germline V gene data show CDR1 as SEHNR and CDR2 as FQNEAQ (reference sequence). CDR3 sequence reads: CASSPGQDTYEQYF. As DNA, the CDR3 is TGTGCCAGCAGCCCCGGACAGGACACCTACGAGCAGTACTTC.

The chain joins TRBV5-1 to TRBJ2-1; 7 bases map to TRBD1. The CDR3 length is 15 residues. V was clipped by 1 base and J by 10 bases; unmatched bases: 11. Germline CDR1 is SGHRS and CDR2 is YFSETQ. The CDR3 DNA is TGCGCCAGCAGCTTGTCACAGGGGAAAGCACAGGAGCAGTTCTTC. It translates to CASSLSQGKAQEQFF. The variable domain in full, completed from reference TRBV5-1 and TRBJ2-1, reads KAGVTQTPRYLIKTRGQQVTLSCSPISGHRSVSWYQQTPGQGLQFLFEYFSETQRNKGNFPGRFSGRQFSNSRSEMNVSTLELGDSALYLCASSLSQGKAQEQFFGPGTRLTVL.

J is TRBJ1-2 and V is TRBV7-9; D gene uncertain. The CDR3 is made up of 14 amino acids. CDR1 is SEHNR, CDR2 FQNEAQ, per germline (reference sequence). The V gene lost 1 base and the J gene lost 5 bases, with 11 bases spanning the gap. The CDR3 here is CASSLVARSYGYTF. Written as DNA, the CDR3 is TGTGCCAGCAGCTTAGTTGCGAGGAGTTATGGCTACACCTTC.

The chain employs TRBV6-5 and TRBJ2-3; the D is unclear. CDR1 MNHEY and CDR2 SVGAGI come from the germline V gene. V lost 4 bases and J 4 bases, leaving 9 bases between the germline ends. CDR3 size: 13 residues. CDR3 coding DNA: TGTGCCAGCAGTTTTCGTCTCGCAGATACGCAGTATTTT. It translates to CASSFRLADTQYF.

The chain couples TRBV5-6 to TRBJ2-3; 12 bases are shared with TRBD2. J gave up 5 bases and V 4 bases, and 5 bases lay outside the gene matches. Germline V gene sequence: CDR1 SGHDT, CDR2 YYEEEE. The CDR3 runs 15 residues. This chain's CDR3 is CASSPTSGGRDTQYF. The CDR3 coding sequence is TGTGCCAGCAGCCCGACTAGCGGGGGCCGAGATACGCAGTATTTT.

The CDR3: CASSPALGSKAFF. The CDR3 coding sequence is TGTGCCAGCTCACCAGCATTGGGCTCGAAAGCTTTCTTT. This chain joins TRBV18 and TRBJ1-1; D is unclear. CDR1 KGHSH and CDR2 LQKENI come from the germline V gene. CDR3 size: 13 residues. Trimming left V 2 bases short and J 9 bases short, with 13 bases between.

The V gene is TRBV2, the J gene TRBJ2-1, with 10 bases fitting TRBD2. Germline values: CDR1 SNHLY, CDR2 FYNNEI. This CDR3 is 16 amino acids long. J lost 0 bases, V lost 3 bases, and 2 bases had no gene match. The CDR3 spells CASSDASGSSYNEQFF. For the CDR3, the DNA is TGTGCCAGCAGTGATGCTAGCGGGAGCTCCTACAATGAGCAGTTCTTC.

This sequence joins TRBV7-3 and TRBJ2-1; 12 positions match TRBD2. This CDR3 spans 15 amino acids. Germline values: CDR1 SGHTA, CDR2 FQGTGA. The V segment lost 4 bases and the J segment 8 bases; nucleotides outside the gene matches: 6. The CDR3, as DNA: TGTGCCAGCAGCTGGATGACTAGCGGGAGCGATGAGCAGTTCTTC. Its protein is CASSWMTSGSDEQFF.

The DNA for the CDR3 is TGTGCCAGCTCACCAAATCGTCAGGGGCCGAAAAACATTCAGTACTTC. Encoded protein: CASSPNRQGPKNIQYF. This chain uses TRBV18 with TRBJ2-4, with TRBD1 as a possible D gene (6 bases). Germline CDR1 KGHSH, CDR2 LQKENI. V shed 2 bases and J shed 4 bases, with 15 bases lying between them. CDR3 size: 16 residues.

The V gene is TRBV9, the J gene TRBJ2-1; D gene ambiguous. The CDR3 consists of 16 residues. The germline V and J ends were trimmed by 3 bases and 1 base, with 14 bases remaining between them. Germline-derived CDR1 and CDR2 are SGDLS and YYNGEE. In nucleotides, the CDR3 is TGTGCCAGCAGCGCGAGCCCACCTAGGTCCTACAATGAGCAGTTCTTC. Translating gives CASSASPPRSYNEQFF.

The rearrangement uses TRBV10-3 and TRBJ1-2, with a tentative D call TRBD1 (5 bases). This CDR3 is built from 13 residues. Trimming took off 6 bases at V and 4 bases at J, with 12 bases between the two ends. Germline CDR1 reads ENHRY; CDR2 reads SYGVKD. CDR3 DNA: TGTGCCATCAGGGAGGGGCGCGTCTATGGCTACACCTTC. Protein sequence: CAIREGRVYGYTF.

The V and J genes are TRBV10-3 and TRBJ2-7, with a weak D call TRBD1 (5 bases). CDR3 length: 13 amino acids. Germline-derived CDR1 and CDR2 are ENHRY and SYGVKD. The V and J ends lost 4 bases and 1 base respectively, with 8 bases between them. The CDR3 region is CAISVDSSYEQYF. The CDR3 DNA reads as TGTGCCATCAGTGTTGACAGTTCCTACGAGCAGTACTTC.